This T cell receptor beta chain was sequenced in a study of blood T cell repertoires in COVID-19. Study details: The United States, Italy and Spain provided the acute and convalescent COVID-19 samples.

Germline values: CDR1 KGHSH, CDR2 LQKENI. This CDR3 region has 17 residues. J lost 6 bases, V lost 0 bases, and 4 bases had no gene match. TCRdb keeps only in-frame clones here, not all; method: immunoSEQ multiplex PCR. The data show over 150,000 clones, with about nine tenths seen just once and around 2.3% held by the top ten. The cohort comprised adults aged about 18 to 100 years residing in about two dozen US areas. This clone was found a few times. This chain connects TRBV18 to TRBJ2-3, with 15 bases aligning to TRBD2. The TCR comes from a woman aged 25-40 years who had recovered from COVID-19. The material sequenced was PBMCs or T cells enriched from blood (not recorded which). CDR3 nucleotide sequence: TGTGCCAGCTCACCACCGACCGGGACTAGCGGGGGGGATACGCAGTATTTT. This sequence encodes CASSPPTGTSGGDTQYF.